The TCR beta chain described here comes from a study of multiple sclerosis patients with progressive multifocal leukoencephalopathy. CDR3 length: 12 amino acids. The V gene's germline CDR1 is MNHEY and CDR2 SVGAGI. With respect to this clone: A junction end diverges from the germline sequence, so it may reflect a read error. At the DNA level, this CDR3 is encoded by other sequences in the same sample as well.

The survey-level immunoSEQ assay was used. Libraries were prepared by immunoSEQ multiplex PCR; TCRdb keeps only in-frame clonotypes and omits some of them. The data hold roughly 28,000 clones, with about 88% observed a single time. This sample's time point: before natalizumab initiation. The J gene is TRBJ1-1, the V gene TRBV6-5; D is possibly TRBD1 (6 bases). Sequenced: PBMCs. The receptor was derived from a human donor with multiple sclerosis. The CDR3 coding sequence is TGTGCCAGCCGGGGGGGCTACACCGAAGCTTTCTTT. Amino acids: CASRGGYTEAFF.